This T cell receptor beta chain came from a study of OX40 agonist ivuxolimab in advanced cancers. Across the study: Males comprised roughly four fifths of the group, whose mean age was approximately 62 years (range roughly 23 to 90).

Sequenced by immunoSEQ multiplex PCR; TCRdb stores in-frame clones only, minus some. The sample holds 60,000 to 80,000 clones, around 80% seen once. V was cut by 0 bases and J by 2 bases, with 11 bases left in between. CDR1 is MNHEY, CDR2 SVGAGI, per germline. CDR3 size: 15 residues. The sequence was collected from an adult with an advanced solid tumor such as melanoma, head and neck, liver or kidney cancer. Sequenced here: CD4+ or CD8+ T cells sorted from blood, sampled in a trial of the OX40 agonist ivuxolimab. The rearrangement joins TRBV6-5 to TRBJ2-7; D might be TRBD2 (5 bases). The CDR3 bases are TGTGCCAGCAGTTACTCTTCCGGGGATGCCTACGAGCAGTACTTC. Translated, it gives CASSYSSGDAYEQYF.